This T cell receptor beta chain emerged from a study of T cells after yellow fever vaccination. The CDR3 is 11 residues long. The ends were cut back, 6 bases at V and 5 bases at J, with 8 bases in the middle. Germline CDR1 SGHRS, CDR2 YFSETQ. Points on this clonotype: This may be a read error, as it is one base from a much larger clone.

Each CDR3 protein gets one entry after TCRdb re-called the 5' RACE reads with MiXCR. This sample has 110,000 or so distinct CDR3 sequences, with roughly 6.8% found just once. This clonotype was obtained from a man aged 18-30 years who received the YFV17D yellow fever vaccine. This specimen consisted of CD4+ T cells sorted from PBMCs, obtained about 49 days after the first yellow fever vaccination. V is TRBV5-1 and J is TRBJ2-5; D is ambiguous. Here the CDR3 reads CASNKEETQYF. CDR3 DNA sequence: TGCGCCAGCAACAAGGAGGAGACCCAGTACTTC.